Listed below are T cell receptor beta chains from one sample, sequenced in a study of shared clonotypes between healthy human individuals. Data came from immunoSEQ multiplex PCR; TCRdb stores just in-frame clones and leaves some out. This table has roughly 770,000 clones, just over 95% appearing once. Sequencing was performed on naive CD8+ T cells sorted from blood. These receptors were obtained from a man aged 25-40 years in good health. The CDR3 runs from the conserved cysteine through the conserved F or W. Fields, in order: CDR3 length, D gene, V gene, clone size, J gene, CDR3 DNA, CDR3 protein. A D gene is named only where the DNA matches it firmly. Size values are once, few and many counts, or a class for expanded clones, and some rows have none.

>16|TRBD2|TRBV6-5|NA|TRBJ2-1
TGTGCCAGCAGTTATGGGACTAGCGGGAGTACCAATGAGCAGTTCTTC
CASSYGTSGSTNEQFF
>13|NA|TRBV7-9|NA|TRBJ1-5
TGTGCCAGCAGCCCCCGCCGTAATCAGCCCCAGCATTTT
CASSPRRNQPQHF
>14|TRBD2|TRBV28|NA|TRBJ2-1
TGTGCCAGCAGGAGCGGGAGCTCCTACAATGAGCAGTTCTTC
CASRSGSSYNEQFF
>17|TRBD2|TRBV2|NA|TRBJ2-4
TGTGCCAGCAGTGACGGAACGGGAGGGGGGGCCAAAAACATTCAGTACTTC
CASSDGTGGGAKNIQYF
>17|TRBD2|TRBV29-1|NA|TRBJ2-1
TGCAGCGCAACCAGGTCCGGAACCGGGACTATACTCAATGAGCAGTTCTTC
CSATRSGTGTILNEQFF
>13|NA|TRBV30|NA|TRBJ2-7
TGTGCCTGGGATCTGGACGGCCTGGGGGAGCAGTACTTC
CAWDLDGLGEQYF
>15|NA|TRBV27|NA|TRBJ1-1
TGTGCCAGCAGTTCCCGCAGGGGTATGAACACTGAAGCTTTCTTT
CASSSRRGMNTEAFF
>16|NA|TRBV7-9|NA|TRBJ2-1
TGTGCCAGCAGCTCAAACCCCAGGGGAGCGGGCAATGAGCAGTTCTTC
CASSSNPRGAGNEQFF
>14|NA|TRBV29-1|NA|TRBJ2-5
TGCAGCGTCGATGGGACTGTCAGGGCAGAGACCCAGTACTTC
CSVDGTVRAETQYF
>19|TRBD1|TRBV27|NA|TRBJ1-2
TGTGCCAGCAGTTTTCACCGGACAGGAAGGATGGGCCCTAACTATGGCTACACCTTC
CASSFHRTGRMGPNYGYTF
>16|TRBD1|TRBV28|once|TRBJ2-3
TGTGCCAGCAGTCCCTGGGACAGGGGGACCACAGATACGCAGTATTTT
CASSPWDRGTTDTQYF
>14|TRBD2|TRBV7-2|NA|TRBJ2-7
TGTGCCAGCAGCTTAGGACTAGCGGGATACGAGCAGTACTTC
CASSLGLAGYEQYF
>15|NA|TRBV9|NA|TRBJ1-4
TGTGCCAGCAGCGTAGGCGGGGGTACTAATGAAAAACTGTTTTTT
CASSVGGGTNEKLFF
>16|NA|TRBV7-9|NA|TRBJ2-2
TGTGCCAGCAGCTTAGTACGGACAACGAACACCGGGGAGCTGTTTTTT
CASSLVRTTNTGELFF
>14|NA|TRBV14|NA|TRBJ2-5
TGTGCCAGCAGCCAACTCGGACAGCAAGAGACCCAGTACTTC
CASSQLGQQETQYF
>16|TRBD1|TRBV27|NA|TRBJ2-1
TGTGCCAGCCGACCTACAGGGGTTTCAATTTTAAATGAGCAGTTCTTC
CASRPTGVSILNEQFF
>19|NA|TRBV4-1|NA|TRBJ2-1
TGCGCCAGCAGCCAATCGGGGGAAGGGGGACCCCTTATTTACAATGAGCAGTTCTTC
CASSQSGEGGPLIYNEQFF
>15|TRBD1|TRBV27|NA|TRBJ1-5
TGTGCCAGCAGTAGCCTACAGGGGACTTTGTGGCCCCAGCATTTT
CASSSLQGTLWPQHF
>16|TRBD2|TRBV5-4|NA|TRBJ2-3
TGTGCCAGCAGCTTCTTGGGACTAGCGGGAGGCGATACGCAGTATTTT
CASSFLGLAGGDTQYF
>14|TRBD2|TRBV7-2|once|TRBJ2-7
TGTGCCAGCAGCTTAGCTAGCGGGTTCTACGAGCAGTACTTC
CASSLASGFYEQYF
>13|NA|TRBV21-1|NA|TRBJ1-2
TGTGCCAGCAACCCGACAGGGGTACGTGGCTACACCTTC
CASNPTGVRGYTF
>15|NA|TRBV6-5|NA|TRBJ2-1
TGTGCCAGCAGTTTAACGGGAGTGGGGAGGAGTGAGCAGTTCTTC
CASSLTGVGRSEQFF
>15|TRBD2|TRBV7-9|NA|TRBJ2-1
TGTGCCAGCAGCTCCCCGAATAGCGGGACAAATGAGCAGTTCTTC
CASSSPNSGTNEQFF
>16|NA|TRBV11-2|once|TRBJ2-5
TGTGCCAGAACCCATGAGGGGGTAGAGGCTGGAGAGACCCAGTACTTC
CARTHEGVEAGETQYF
>15|TRBD2|TRBV7-6|NA|TRBJ2-7
TGTGCCAGCAGCCCGGGACTAGGGGGAGTGTCCGAGCAGTACTTC
CASSPGLGGVSEQYF
>14|NA|TRBV7-6|NA|TRBJ2-2
TGTGCCAGCAGCCCCACGTCGAACACCGGGGAGCTGTTTTTT
CASSPTSNTGELFF
>16|NA|TRBV7-9|NA|TRBJ2-2
TGTGCCAGCAGCTTAATAGGCAGCGCGAACACCGGGGAGCTGTTTTTT
CASSLIGSANTGELFF
>15|TRBD2|TRBV10-3|NA|TRBJ2-7
TGTGCCATCAGTGACCGGGCGGGAGGTAGTTACGAGCAGTACTTC
CAISDRAGGSYEQYF
>14|NA|TRBV4-1|once|TRBJ2-5
TGCGCCAGCAGCCAAGTCCAGGGAGCAGAGACCCAGTACTTC
CASSQVQGAETQYF
>16|TRBD2|TRBV27|NA|TRBJ2-3
TGTGCCAGCAGTCGAGGACTAGCGGGAGGGACAGATACGCAGTATTTT
CASSRGLAGGTDTQYF